The 11 T cell receptor beta chains in this list originate from one sample, sequenced in a study of blood T cell repertoires in COVID-19. Libraries were prepared by immunoSEQ multiplex PCR; TCRdb keeps only in-frame clonotypes and omits some of them. Seen here are approximately 46,000 clones, around nine tenths observed once, and the top ten hold about a sixth. The sample comprised peripheral blood. These receptors were obtained from a man in his fifties or sixties with active or convalescent COVID-19.

The rearrangement uses TRBV12-3 or TRBV12-4 and TRBJ1-1; TRBD1 matches at 7 bases. The CDR3 is 13 residues long. V lost 1 base to trimming and J lost 11 bases; unmatched junction nucleotides: 7. This CDR3 is CASSLGQGEDAFF. CDR3 nucleotides: TGTGCCAGCAGTTTAGGACAGGGCGAAGACGCTTTCTTT.

The V call is TRBV2, the J call TRBJ2-5; tentative D call: TRBD1 (6 bases). V was shortened by 10 bases and J by 4 bases, with 16 bases between the two germline ends. The CDR3 spans 13 residues. CDR1 SNHLY and CDR2 FYNNEI come from the germline V gene. The CDR3 sequence: CATQTTGSETQYF. CDR3 DNA: TGTGCCACCCAAACTACAGGGTCAGAGACCCAGTACTTC.

The chain couples TRBV9 to TRBJ1-2; 11 positions match TRBD1. Germline V gene lookup returns CDR1 SGDLS and CDR2 YYNGEE. This CDR3 region has 14 residues. J gave up 5 bases and V 7 bases, and 7 bases lay outside the gene matches. Here the CDR3 DNA reads TGTGCCAGCGGGGGACAGGGGGTCGGGTATGGCTACACCTTC. It yields the protein CASGGQGVGYGYTF.

This chain joins TRBV24-1 and TRBJ2-1, with 10 bases aligning to TRBD2. Germline V gives CDR1 KGHDR, CDR2 SFDVKD. V shed 6 bases and J 6 bases; nucleotides not matched to a gene: 13. The CDR3 sequence is 17 residues long. DNA of the CDR3: TGTGCCACCAGTACGCCGACATTAGCGGGGGGTACCAATGAGCAGTTCTTC. Amino acid sequence: CATSTPTLAGGTNEQFF.

V is TRBV27 and J is TRBJ1-1; D unclear. Deletions cut 1 base from V and 8 bases from J, with 11 bases between. CDR1 and CDR2 (germline): MNHEY, SMNVEV (reference sequence). The length of the CDR3 is 13 residues. The DNA for the CDR3 is TGTGCCAGCAGTTTATTGGTTCCAGGAGAAGCTTTCTTT. Translated, it gives CASSLLVPGEAFF.

The V and J genes are TRBV5-1 and TRBJ1-6; D unclear. Trimming removed 0 bases at V and 0 bases at J, with 13 bases between. This CDR3 has 18 amino acids. Germline V gives CDR1 SGHRS, CDR2 YFSETQ. CDR3 in amino acids: CASSLVVLGGSYNSPLHF. The CDR3 DNA reads TGCGCCAGCAGCTTGGTAGTCCTAGGAGGCTCCTATAATTCACCCCTCCACTTT.

The CDR3 here is CATRSGGRQGDNQPQHF. The CDR3 DNA sequence: TGTGCCACCCGATCCGGGGGTAGACAGGGGGACAATCAGCCCCAGCATTTT. This chain connects TRBV28 to TRBJ1-5; 9 nucleotides match TRBD1. Unmatched junction bases numbered 16, after V lost 10 bases and J lost 3 bases. Germline assignment: CDR1 MDHEN and CDR2 SYDVKM. This CDR3 contains 17 residues.

The chain couples TRBV4-3 to TRBJ2-5, with 13 bases that match TRBD2. After removal of 4 bases from V and 5 bases from J, the junction contained 4 bases not matched to a gene. CDR3 length: 15 amino acids. Germline values: CDR1 LGHNA, CDR2 YSLEER. CDR3 nucleotides: TGCGCCAGCAGCCGGGGACTAGCGGGGTGGGAGACCCAGTACTTC. Translation: CASSRGLAGWETQYF.

V usage is TRBV30 and J usage is TRBJ1-1; 7 bases agree with TRBD1. CDR3 length equals 13 residues. Losses at the gene ends were 1 base for V and 4 bases for J; bases not matched to a gene: 3. Germline V CDR1 and CDR2: GTSNPN, SVGIG (reference sequence). As DNA, the CDR3 is TGTGCCTGGAGTGGCGACAGGGCCACTGAAGCTTTCTTT. Its translation is CAWSGDRATEAFF.

This clone was detected only a few times. V gene TRBV28 combines with J gene TRBJ1-5; TRBD1 is a possible D gene (5 bases). This CDR3 comprises 16 residues. The germline V gene encodes CDR1 MDHEN and CDR2 SYDVKM. Between the trimmed V and J ends, which lost 6 bases and 6 bases, there was a span of 21 bases. The CDR3 loop reads CASSILVLGRGQPQHF. CDR3 DNA sequence: TGTGCCAGCAGCATTTTAGTCCTAGGGAGGGGTCAGCCCCAGCATTTT. Complete variable domain (other parts from reference TRBV28 and TRBJ1-5): DVKVTQSSRYLVKRTGEKVFLECVQDMDHENMFWYRQDPGLGLRLIYFSYDVKMKEKGDIPEGYSVSREKKERFSLILESASTNQTSMYLCASSILVLGRGQPQHFGDGTRLSIL.

CDR3 nucleotides: TGTGCCAGCAGGGGACAGGATACCTACGAGCAGTACTTC. Residues: CASRGQDTYEQYF. This chain uses TRBV2 with TRBJ2-7; 8 bases are shared with TRBD1. The germline V gene encodes CDR1 SNHLY and CDR2 FYNNEI. The CDR3 runs 13 residues. V trimming: 6 bases; J trimming: 2 bases; junction bases outside the gene matches: 3.